This T cell receptor beta chain derives from a study of T-cell memory formation after mild COVID-19. Study observations and caveats: Day 15 to 85 contractors were CD4/CD8 balanced; later expanders leaned CD4+. Whether second-wave clones peaking at day 37 were SARS-CoV-2 specific went unconfirmed.

This clonotype was detected only a few times. The antigen is not known. The ends were cut back, 4 bases at V and 6 bases at J, with 10 bases in the middle. This CDR3 contains 13 residues. CDR1 is MGHRA, CDR2 YSYEKL, per germline. TCRdb re-called the 5' RACE reads with MiXCR, one entry per CDR3 protein. The data contain 110,000 to 150,000 distinct CDR3 sequences, roughly a quarter of them singletons. The V gene is TRBV4-1, the J gene TRBJ1-5, with D perhaps matching TRBD1 (6 bases). The source of this sequence is an adult woman who had mild COVID-19 (a few samples of this study predate the infection). Cell type and time point are not known. Sequenced sample: PBMCs or a T cell subset sorted from them (not recorded which). CDR3 sequence: CASSPLDSQPQHF. The CDR3 DNA is TGCGCCAGCAGCCCCCTGGACAGTCAGCCCCAGCATTTT.